This TCR beta chain was sequenced during a study of post-analysis software for immune sequencing data. Study background: In terms of disease course, relapsing-remitting, secondary progressive and progressive-relapsing multiple sclerosis were included.

In its sample, this clonotype was seen a few times. The antigen remains undetermined. Study-wide results and caveats: Those samples that were prepared in the same batch co-clustered strongly by F measure. With TRBV5-6, TRBV5-1 and TRBV20-1 included, roughly five TRBV segments were more frequent in patients than in controls. Multiple sclerosis patients had significantly lower normalized Chao1 diversity than controls.

CDR1 and CDR2 (germline): SGHVS, FQNEAQ. This CDR3 is built from 16 residues. V lost 5 bases and J 0 bases, leaving 14 bases between the germline ends. Presence of unique molecular identifiers characterized the TCR beta cDNA libraries. TCRdb processed the PCR reads anew with MiXCR; each CDR3 protein has one entry. The sample includes about half a million distinct CDR3 sequences, under 55% of them seen just once. The chain joins TRBV7-8 to TRBJ1-5; tentative D call: TRBD1 (5 bases). Sequenced: blood. This sequence was found in a girl aged 10 to 17 with multiple sclerosis. CDR3 loop: CASSQSTAYSNQPQHF. Written as DNA, the CDR3 is TGTGCCAGCAGCCAGTCGACAGCATATAGCAATCAGCCCCAGCATTTT.